Included here is one T cell receptor beta chain sequence, with context. Antigen unknown. This record belongs to a study of T cell repertoires in cytomegalovirus infection. Using its own MiXCR run on the reads, TCRdb lists one record per CDR3 protein. The data contain around 310,000 distinct CDR3 sequences, approximately 32% of them singletons. Study-wide points: In two of eight donors, the top clonotype was HLA-C-restricted CMV-specific.

Trimming cost V 5 bases and J 3 bases, with 13 bases left between them. The germline V gene has CDR1 SGHTA and CDR2 FQGNSA. There are 15 residues in the CDR3. The sample consisted of cultured PBMCs, taken from culture after CMV antigen stimulation. The TCR was taken from a human donor in good health (CMV status not recorded). Some clones in this sample may be carry-over from other donors' samples. The chain carries TRBV7-2 and TRBJ2-2; D is ambiguous. DNA for the CDR3: TGTGCCAGCAGCCCCGGCAGGACCGACACCGGGGAGCTGTTTTTT. Residues: CASSPGRTDTGELFF. Based on the CDR3 plus reference TRBV7-2 and TRBJ2-2, the full variable domain is GAGVSQSPSNKVTEKGKDVELRCDPISGHTALYWYRQSLGQGLEFLIYFQGNSAPDKSGLPSDRFSAERTGGSVSTLTIQRTQQEDSAVYLCASSPGRTDTGELFFGEGSRLTVL.